The 28 T cell receptor beta chains listed next were all sequenced from one sample in a study of TIL therapy for anti-PD-1-resistant metastatic lung cancer. Time point indicated: pre-treatment sample, taken before nivolumab and TIL therapy. This was the immunoSEQ v3 assay. Generated by immunoSEQ multiplex PCR, the TCRdb table keeps only in-frame clones and is missing some. The sample lists approximately 40,000 clones, less than 75% occurring once. Source: blood, taken at baseline. The receptors originated from a person between 25 and 79 years old with non-small cell lung cancer.

This clone showed up just a few times. The J gene is TRBJ2-7, the V gene TRBV9; D remains ambiguous. Looked up from germline, CDR1 is SGDLS and CDR2 is YYNGEE. V was pared by 0 bases and J by 7 bases, with 14 bases between. The CDR3 runs to 14 residues. The CDR3 sequence is CASSVGMAWLEQYF. CDR3 coding DNA: TGTGCCAGCAGCGTAGGGATGGCCTGGTTGGAGCAGTACTTC.

The CDR3 DNA is TGCAGCGTTGAACCGGGAACGCAGACCCAGTACTTC. Protein: CSVEPGTQTQYF. The chain uses TRBV29-1 and TRBJ2-5, with D perhaps matching TRBD2 (5 bases). Germline CDR1 and CDR2: SQVTM and ANQGSEA. The CDR3 extends over 12 amino acids. The germline V and J ends were trimmed by 2 bases and 6 bases, with 10 bases remaining between them.

This rearrangement joins TRBV5-4 to TRBJ2-3; D ambiguous. The CDR3 loop spans 12 amino acids. The germline V and J ends were trimmed by 0 bases and 10 bases, with 9 bases remaining between them. Germline CDR1 and CDR2: SGHNT and YYREEE (reference sequence). The CDR3 sequence is CASSLVGYPQYF. The CDR3 DNA follows: TGTGCCAGCAGCTTGGTAGGATACCCGCAGTATTTT.

The chain is built from TRBV28 and TRBJ1-2; 7 bases line up with TRBD1. Germline V gives CDR1 MDHEN, CDR2 SYDVKM. The trim removed 2 bases at V and 4 bases at J, leaving 7 bases unmatched. There are 15 residues in the CDR3. The CDR3 sequence is CASSLGDEGAYGYTF. CDR3 sequence (DNA): TGTGCCAGCAGTTTAGGTGACGAGGGGGCCTATGGCTACACCTTC.

This chain connects TRBV5-1 to TRBJ2-7; D not certain. Germline V CDR1 and CDR2: SGHRS, YFSETQ. Trimming took 0 bases from V and 0 from J, leaving 13 bases between them. The CDR3 is 16 residues long. CDR3 loop: CASSLAESLSSYEQYF. Here the CDR3 DNA reads TGCGCCAGCAGCTTGGCCGAGAGTCTGAGCTCCTACGAGCAGTACTTC.

The V gene is TRBV5-1, the J gene TRBJ1-3; unclear D gene. Germline assignment: CDR1 SGHRS and CDR2 YFSETQ. V was cut by 3 bases and J by 0 bases, with 13 bases left in between. This CDR3 has 16 residues. The CDR3 DNA reads as TGCGCCAGCAGCTCCCAGTTGGTCAACTCTGGAAACACCATATATTTT. The encoded protein is CASSSQLVNSGNTIYF.

The rearrangement links TRBV29-1 to TRBJ2-7; the D gene is possibly TRBD2 (6 bases). CDR3 length: 13 amino acids. Germline V CDR1 and CDR2: SQVTM, ANQGSEA. Trimming removed 4 bases at V and 2 bases at J, with 12 bases between. In DNA, the CDR3 is TGCAGCGTTGGCACGAGGAGGGCCTACGAGCAGTACTTC. It encodes CSVGTRRAYEQYF.

The V and J genes are TRBV7-2 and TRBJ2-2; TRBD2 matches at 7 bases. The ends lost 10 bases at V and 4 bases at J; junction bases unmatched: 12. The V gene's germline CDR1 is SGHTA and CDR2 FQGNSA. This CDR3 has 15 amino acids. For the CDR3, the DNA is TGTGCCACCCGTTTCGGGGGGAGGGCCACCGGGGAGCTGTTTTTT. Translating gives CATRFGGRATGELFF.

The chain recombines TRBV18 with TRBJ2-2, with a weak D call TRBD1 (6 bases). The CDR3 is made up of 16 amino acids. The germline CDR1 and CDR2 sequences are KGHSH and LQKENI. Between the trimmed V and J ends, which lost 0 bases and 3 bases, there was a span of 11 bases. The CDR3 DNA reads as TGTGCCAGCTCACCACCCACAGGGCCCCACACCGGGGAGCTGTTTTTT. Protein: CASSPPTGPHTGELFF.

The genes are TRBV10-3 and TRBJ2-7; 10 nucleotides line up with TRBD2. The CDR3 sequence is 13 residues long. Germline CDR1 is ENHRY and CDR2 is SYGVKD. The J segment lost 2 bases and the V segment lost 6 bases, leaving 1 base of the junction unmatched. The CDR3 DNA follows: TGTGCCATCAGCCTAGCGGGGGCCTACGAGCAGTACTTC. It yields the protein CAISLAGAYEQYF.

V is TRBV28 and J is TRBJ2-1; D may be TRBD2 (7 bases). With 3 bases removed from V and 7 bases from J, the gap between germline ends came to 16 bases. From germline, CDR1 is MDHEN and CDR2 SYDVKM. This CDR3 is built from 15 residues. The CDR3 DNA follows: TGTGCCAGCAGTTTTGGGGGGGCCCCTCCGAATGAGCAGTTCTTC. Its translation: CASSFGGAPPNEQFF.

V gene TRBV28 combines with J gene TRBJ1-6; 7 nucleotides align to TRBD1. The CDR3 is 14 residues long. In germline, CDR1 is MDHEN, CDR2 SYDVKM. V gave up 7 bases and J gave up 3 bases; unmatched junction bases: 3. The CDR3 DNA reads TGTGCCAGCATCCGGGACAGCTATAATTCACCCCTCCACTTT. Its protein is CASIRDSYNSPLHF.

The chain couples TRBV5-1 to TRBJ2-5; TRBD2 might be the D (6 bases). CDR3 length equals 15 residues. Looked up from germline, CDR1 is SGHRS and CDR2 is YFSETQ. The V and J ends lost 0 bases and 2 bases respectively, with 11 bases between them. The CDR3 DNA is TGCGCCAGCAGCTTGGCCGGGACTGGTCAAGAGACCCAGTACTTC. Its protein is CASSLAGTGQETQYF.

The rearrangement joins TRBV4-2 to TRBJ2-3, with 10 bases aligning to TRBD2. This CDR3 has 17 amino acids. Germline-derived CDR1 and CDR2 are LGHNA and YNFKEQ. V trimming: 0 bases; J trimming: 6 bases; junction bases outside the gene matches: 9. CDR3 sequence (DNA): TGTGCCAGCAGCCAAGATTTGGCTAGCGGGAGAGGGGATACGCAGTATTTT. It translates to CASSQDLASGRGDTQYF.

The V call is TRBV28, the J call TRBJ2-7; D is possibly TRBD2 (6 bases). Germline CDR1 MDHEN, CDR2 SYDVKM. This CDR3 contains 15 residues. Trimming left V 6 bases short and J 1 base short, with 16 bases between. CDR3 DNA: TGTGCCAGCAGCGAACCCCCCGGGGGATCCTACGAGCAGTACTTC. Its protein product is CASSEPPGGSYEQYF. Full variable domain (outside the CDR3, taken from reference TRBV28 and TRBJ2-7): DVKVTQSSRYLVKRTGEKVFLECVQDMDHENMFWYRQDPGLGLRLIYFSYDVKMKEKGDIPEGYSVSREKKERFSLILESASTNQTSMYLCASSEPPGGSYEQYFGPGTRLTVT.

Only one count was recorded for this clone. This chain uses TRBV2 with TRBJ1-2, with D hard to call. The CDR3 is 15 amino acids. CDR1 is SNHLY and CDR2 is FYNNEI in the germline V gene. Trimming took off 1 base at V and 4 bases at J, with 13 bases between the two ends. CDR3 sequence reads: CASSEGRSWSYGYTF. The DNA for the CDR3 is TGTGCCAGCAGTGAAGGCCGGAGTTGGTCCTATGGCTACACCTTC.

V and J are TRBV25-1 and TRBJ2-7; D is perhaps TRBD1 (6 bases). The CDR3 runs to 15 residues. V lost 1 base and J lost 4, with 14 bases in between. Germline loops: CDR1 MGHDK, CDR2 SYGVNS. The CDR3 sequence is CASSELTGHTYEQYF. CDR3 in DNA: TGTGCCAGCAGTGAATTAACGGGACACACATACGAGCAGTACTTC.

This rearrangement joins TRBV5-1 to TRBJ2-2; D call uncertain. The V and J ends lost 0 bases and 1 base respectively, with 4 bases between them. The CDR3 covers 14 residues. The V gene's germline CDR1 is SGHRS and CDR2 YFSETQ. The CDR3 spells CASSLEGNTGELFF. The CDR3 coding sequence is TGCGCCAGCAGCTTGGAGGGGAACACCGGGGAGCTGTTTTTT. The complete variable domain, with remaining parts taken from reference TRBV5-1 and TRBJ2-2, reads KAGVTQTPRYLIKTRGQQVTLSCSPISGHRSVSWYQQTPGQGLQFLFEYFSETQRNKGNFPGRFSGRQFSNSRSEMNVSTLELGDSALYLCASSLEGNTGELFFGEGSRLTVL.

The V and J genes are TRBV2 and TRBJ1-5; D possibly corresponds to TRBD1 (6 bases). The V gene's germline CDR1 is SNHLY and CDR2 FYNNEI. CDR3 length equals 15 residues. Trimming shortened V by 5 bases and J by 6 bases, and 17 bases separated the two germline ends. The CDR3 coding sequence is TGTGCCAGCAGTTTGACAGGCACCCCGGGTCAGCCCCAGCATTTT. Amino acid sequence: CASSLTGTPGQPQHF.

V gene TRBV11-3 combines with J gene TRBJ2-2; 11 positions agree with TRBD1. This CDR3 is built from 16 residues. J lost 6 bases, V lost 0 bases, and 3 bases had no gene match. In germline, CDR1 is SGHNT, CDR2 YENEEA. CDR3 protein: CASSLEGQGASGELFF. CDR3 in DNA: TGTGCCAGCAGCTTAGAAGGACAGGGGGCTTCCGGGGAGCTGTTTTTT.

The chain recombines TRBV6-6 with TRBJ1-3; 10 nucleotides align to TRBD1. The CDR3 totals 14 residues. CDR1 and CDR2 from the germline V gene are MNHNY and SVGAGI (reference sequence). V was clipped by 5 bases and J by 7 bases; unmatched bases: 5. This CDR3 reads CASSHRTGGNTIYF. CDR3 nucleotide sequence: TGTGCCAGCAGTCATCGGACAGGGGGGAACACCATATATTTT.

The chain recombines TRBV7-6 with TRBJ1-2; perhaps TRBD1 as D (5 bases). V dropped 4 bases and J dropped 3 bases, with 6 bases sitting between them. The CDR3 sequence is 12 residues long. The germline CDR1 and CDR2 sequences are SGHVS and FNYEAQ. The CDR3 protein is CASSSTDYGYTF. The CDR3 DNA reads TGTGCCAGCAGCTCGACAGACTATGGCTACACCTTC.

The V and J genes are TRBV10-3 and TRBJ1-5, with D hard to call. CDR1 is ENHRY, CDR2 SYGVKD, per germline. The CDR3 totals 13 residues. V was shortened by 5 bases and J by 0 bases, with 5 bases between the two germline ends. The CDR3 region is CAISPVSNQPQHF. The CDR3 DNA follows: TGTGCCATCAGTCCAGTTAGCAATCAGCCCCAGCATTTT.

The rearrangement uses TRBV19 and TRBJ2-1; 11 positions match TRBD2. The trim removed 3 bases at V and 7 bases at J, leaving 5 bases unmatched. The V gene's germline CDR1 is LNHDA and CDR2 SQIVND (reference sequence). The CDR3 is made up of 15 amino acids. CDR3 in DNA: TGTGCCAGTAGTATGACTAGCGGGACCCTAAATGAGCAGTTCTTC. Protein product: CASSMTSGTLNEQFF.

The rearrangement joins TRBV7-2 to TRBJ1-3, with a possible D match to TRBD1 (6 bases). The CDR3 has 15 amino acids. The V end was cut by 2 bases, the J end by 2 bases, with 10 bases between. CDR1 is SGHTA and CDR2 is FQGNSA in the germline V gene. The CDR3 protein is CASSLQGPTGNTIYF. In DNA, the CDR3 is TGTGCCAGCAGCTTACAGGGGCCCACTGGAAACACCATATATTTT.

The table lists this clone with a few counts. This rearrangement joins TRBV4-1 to TRBJ1-2; D is undetermined. Between the trimmed V and J ends, which lost 2 bases and 0 bases, there was a span of 10 bases. Germline CDR1 MGHRA, CDR2 YSYEKL. This CDR3 region has 15 residues. The CDR3 DNA is TGCGCCAGCAGCCAACCTTTGGGAGCTAACTATGGCTACACCTTC. Amino acids: CASSQPLGANYGYTF.

The genes are TRBV19 and TRBJ2-1; D remains unclear. The germline CDR1 and CDR2 sequences are LNHDA and SQIVND (reference sequence). The CDR3 spans 14 residues. V lost 5 bases and J lost 6, with 14 bases in between. This chain's CDR3 is CASSPGPNRNEQFF. The CDR3 region has the DNA TGTGCCAGTAGTCCCGGACCGAATCGCAATGAGCAGTTCTTC. Full variable domain (rest looked up from reference TRBV19 and TRBJ2-1): DGGITQSPKYLFRKEGQNVTLSCEQNLNHDAMYWYRQDPGQGLRLIYYSQIVNDFQKGDIAEGYSVSREKKESFPLTVTSAQKNPTAFYLCASSPGPNRNEQFFGPGTRLTVL.

The chain uses TRBV10-3 and TRBJ1-2; possibly TRBD1 for D (6 bases). The germline CDR1 and CDR2 sequences are ENHRY and SYGVKD. V was shortened by 8 bases and J by 1 base, with 14 bases between the two germline ends. This CDR3 region has 14 residues. This CDR3 reads CAIRDTTLNYGYTF. Written as DNA, the CDR3 is TGTGCCATCCGGGACACAACCCTTAACTATGGCTACACCTTC.